Sequencing of this T cell receptor (beta chain) was carried out in a study of Ad26.COV2.S vaccination and SARS-CoV-2 variants. Study details: The donor was enrolled in the Ad26.COV2.S arm of the COV1001 trial. Ad26.COV2.S shots went into the muscle once or twice, 56 days apart. Whole-study findings and limits: In TCR breadth and depth analyses, total T cell responses may have been underestimated.

Clones were read by immunoSEQ multiplex PCR, and TCRdb kept only the in-frame ones, dropping some. The table includes under 500,000 clones, 80% to 95% detected once. Regarding this clone: The antigen is undetermined.

This sample's treatment: some 19 received Ad26.COV2.S at low or high dose, single or two shots; about 5 received placebo; per-sample allocation not given. Material that was analyzed had been drawn on day 63 after the first vaccine or placebo injection. The trim removed 4 bases at V and 2 bases at J, leaving 8 bases unmatched. Germline V gene lookup returns CDR1 SGHDT and CDR2 YYEEEE. CDR3 size: 16 residues. The chain has TRBV5-6 and TRBJ1-2; 10 bases map to TRBD1. The TCR originated in a person between 18 and 65 years old who received the Ad26.COV2.S COVID-19 vaccine or a placebo. Specimen: peripheral blood, collected in a trial of Ad26.COV2.S vaccine versus placebo. The CDR3 reads CASSQTGGHRNYGYTF. In nucleotides, the CDR3 is TGTGCCAGCAGCCAGACAGGGGGCCACCGGAACTATGGCTACACCTTC.